These T cell receptor beta chains were read from a single sample in a study of T cell changes during pregnancy in multiple sclerosis. Here immunoSEQ multiplex PCR was the method, and the copy in TCRdb shows in-frame clones only, minus some. This repertoire shows approximately 99,000 clones, approximately 95% found once; its top ten account for more than 0.75%. The material was peripheral blood, obtained after pregnancy. These receptors were taken from a female donor with multiple sclerosis, enrolled in a pregnancy study. Each CDR3 is given with its conserved first and last residue. The order of the fields is clone size, V gene, D gene, J gene, CDR3 DNA, CDR3 protein. A D gene is named only where the DNA matches it firmly. Clone sizes are given selectively: once, few, many, or a class where the clone is expanded.

>-|TRBV4-3|-|TRBJ2-1
TGCGCCAGCAGCCAAGGCGGCGGCGGGAATGAGCAGTTCTTC
CASSQGGGGNEQFF
>-|TRBV4-2|TRBD1|TRBJ2-6
TGTGCCAGCAGCCAAGGACAGGGGTACTCTGGGGCCAACGTCCTGACTTTC
CASSQGQGYSGANVLTF
>-|TRBV9|-|TRBJ2-5
TGTGCCAGCAGCGTAGGAACAGACCCCCAAGAGACCCAGTACTTC
CASSVGTDPQETQYF
>-|TRBV6-6|-|TRBJ1-5
TGTGCCAGCTGGTCGTCGGGGGGCACCCAGCATTTT
CASWSSGGTQHF
>-|TRBV11-2|TRBD2|TRBJ2-1
TGTGCCAGCAGTGTGGGACTAGCGGGTGGGGTGCAGTTCTTC
CASSVGLAGGVQFF
>-|TRBV19|-|TRBJ1-4
TGTGCCAGTAGTATAGTTTGGGGGGGGCGGCCAGAAAAACTGTTTTTT
CASSIVWGGRPEKLFF
>-|TRBV2|TRBD1|TRBJ2-3
TGTGCCAGCAGTGAGCCGGGGACAGGGATGGATACGCAGTATTTT
CASSEPGTGMDTQYF
>-|TRBV4-2|-|TRBJ2-2
TGTGCCAGCAGCCAAGATTTGGATTCCAGCGGTTCGAACACCGGGGAGCTGTTTTTT
CASSQDLDSSGSNTGELFF
>-|TRBV30|TRBD2|TRBJ2-1
TGTGCCTGGAGTGTATGGGGGACTAGCAATGAGCAGTTCTTC
CAWSVWGTSNEQFF
>-|TRBV19|-|TRBJ1-5
TGTGCCAGTAGTACCCCCGGGGGACAGCCCCAGCATTTT
CASSTPGGQPQHF
>once|TRBV14|-|TRBJ1-1
TGTGCCAGCAGCTCGGAGGAAGTAGGACCTTGGGACACTGAAGCTTTCTTT
CASSSEEVGPWDTEAFF
>-|TRBV9|-|TRBJ2-2
TGTGCCAGCAGCGTAGCGGGAGCGGTCACCGGGGAGCTGTTTTTT
CASSVAGAVTGELFF
>-|TRBV27|-|TRBJ2-7
TGTGCCAGCAGTCTTAGCCTAGAACCGGGACTTTTCGTCTTC
CASSLSLEPGLFVF
>-|TRBV19|-|TRBJ1-4
TGTGCCAGTAGTATCGGCGGCGCAAATGAAAAACTGTTTTTT
CASSIGGANEKLFF
>-|TRBV27|-|TRBJ2-7
TGTGCCAGCAGTTTAGGAACACGTCCGGGCGGGACGACCTACGAGCAGTACTTC
CASSLGTRPGGTTYEQYF
>-|TRBV6-4|-|TRBJ1-2
TGTGCCAGCAGTGGCGAAGTGGGGGCCCGCTATGGCTACACCTTC
CASSGEVGARYGYTF
>-|TRBV29-1|-|TRBJ1-2
TGCAGCGCCCCGACAGGACAGAACTATGGCTACACCTTC
CSAPTGQNYGYTF
>-|TRBV29-1|TRBD1|TRBJ1-4
TGCAGCGTTATGAGCGACAGGGGAAGAAGAGAAAAACTGTTTTTT
CSVMSDRGRREKLFF
>once|TRBV6-1|-|TRBJ2-7
TGTGCCAGCAGTGACCTCGGCGAGCAGTACTTC
CASSDLGEQYF
>-|TRBV19|-|TRBJ1-5
TGTGCCAGTAGGGGGTCGGGGTACAATCAGCCCCAGCATTTT
CASRGSGYNQPQHF
>-|TRBV28|-|TRBJ2-6
TGTGCCAGCAGTAAGACAGGCTCTGGGGCCAACGTCCTGACTTTC
CASSKTGSGANVLTF
>-|TRBV29-1|-|TRBJ1-4
TGCAGCGTTGGGGCAGGGGTGAGCGAAAAACTGTTTTTT
CSVGAGVSEKLFF
>-|TRBV28|-|TRBJ2-2
TGTGCCAGCAGTTCAACGACTCCCAACACCGGGGAGCTGTTTTTT
CASSSTTPNTGELFF
>-|TRBV6-4|-|TRBJ2-1
TGTGCCAGCAGTGACTCGACCGGGTACAATGAGCAGTTCTTC
CASSDSTGYNEQFF
>-|TRBV6-7|-|TRBJ2-1
TGTGCCAGCAGTTACGCCCCCGCAGGGTCCCAGACCTACAATGAGCAGTTCTTC
CASSYAPAGSQTYNEQFF
>-|TRBV30|TRBD1|TRBJ2-1
TGTGCCTGGACTCCGACAGGGGGTCCCTACAATGAGCAGTTCTTC
CAWTPTGGPYNEQFF
>-|TRBV2|-|TRBJ1-1
TGTGCCAGCACCGGGGGTGAAGCTTTCTTT
CASTGGEAFF
>-|TRBV19|-|TRBJ1-1
TGTGCCAGTAGTATTTGGGGGCCGAACACTGAAGCTTTCTTT
CASSIWGPNTEAFF
>-|TRBV28|TRBD1|TRBJ1-4
TGTGCCAGCAGCCTACCGGGACAGGGAGAAAAACTGTTTTTT
CASSLPGQGEKLFF
>-|TRBV6-6|-|TRBJ1-2
TGTGCCAGCAGTTACTCGGGCAGGGCCTATGGCTACACCTTC
CASSYSGRAYGYTF
>-|TRBV7-7|TRBD1|TRBJ2-3
TGTGCCAGCAGCCTCACTCCTCTACAGGGGGCTCCCACAGATACGCAGTATTTT
CASSLTPLQGAPTDTQYF
>-|TRBV5-1|TRBD2|TRBJ2-1
TGCGCCAGCAGCGGGACTAGCGGGAGTCGCGCCTACAATGAGCAGTTCTTC
CASSGTSGSRAYNEQFF
>once|TRBV27|-|TRBJ2-7
TGTGCCAGCAGTTTATCAGGGGGGAGGGCCGACGAGCAGTACTTC
CASSLSGGRADEQYF
>few|TRBV28|TRBD2|TRBJ2-2
TGTGCCAGCAGGTCGAGACTAGCGGGAGCCGGGGAGCTGTTTTTT
CASRSRLAGAGELFF
>-|TRBV4-1|-|TRBJ2-1
TGCGCCAGCAGCCAAGATCCGGGGAGCGGCAATGAGCAGTTCTTC
CASSQDPGSGNEQFF
>-|TRBV5-4|-|TRBJ2-7
TGTGCCAGCAGCCAGACAGGAAATTCCTACGAGCAGTACTTC
CASSQTGNSYEQYF
>-|TRBV5-4|-|TRBJ2-1
TGTGCCAGCAGCCCGGCCCTAGCAGGCCCCAGTGAGCAGTTCTTC
CASSPALAGPSEQFF
>-|TRBV30|TRBD1|TRBJ2-7
TGTGCCTCGGACAGGGGGTACGAGCAGTACTTC
CASDRGYEQYF
>-|TRBV5-1|-|TRBJ1-4
TGCGCCAGCAGCGACGGACAGATTAATGAAAAACTGTTTTTT
CASSDGQINEKLFF
>-|TRBV7-9|TRBD2|TRBJ2-2
TGTGCCAGCAGCTTAGGGACTAGCGGGAGTAGCACCGGGGAGCTGTTTTTT
CASSLGTSGSSTGELFF
>-|TRBV6-1|-|TRBJ2-5
TGTGCCAGCAGTGAAGCAATGGAGCAAGAGACCCAGTACTTC
CASSEAMEQETQYF
>-|TRBV2|-|TRBJ1-2
TGTGCCAGCAGTGAAGGGCAGGAAAACTATGGCTACACCTTC
CASSEGQENYGYTF
>-|TRBV10-1|-|TRBJ2-1
TGCGCCAGCAGTCCCGGGACAAGGAGCTCCTACAATGAGCAGTTCTTC
CASSPGTRSSYNEQFF
>-|TRBV19|-|TRBJ2-2
TGTGCCAGTAGTTGGACAGCGAACACCGGGGAGCTGTTTTTT
CASSWTANTGELFF
>-|TRBV18|-|TRBJ2-1
TGTGCCAGCTCACCAGGGCGGGTTAACCCCTCCGATGAGCAGTTCTTC
CASSPGRVNPSDEQFF
>once|TRBV9|-|TRBJ1-5
TGTGCCAGCAGCGTAGATATGGGAGGTGGTCAGCCCCAGCATTTT
CASSVDMGGGQPQHF
>-|TRBV30|-|TRBJ1-2
TGTGCTCTTACCAGGGATCCCTATGGCTACACCTTC
CALTRDPYGYTF
>-|TRBV6-5|TRBD2|TRBJ2-7
TGTGCCAGCAGTTTCGGACTAGCTACCTACGAGCAGTACTTC
CASSFGLATYEQYF